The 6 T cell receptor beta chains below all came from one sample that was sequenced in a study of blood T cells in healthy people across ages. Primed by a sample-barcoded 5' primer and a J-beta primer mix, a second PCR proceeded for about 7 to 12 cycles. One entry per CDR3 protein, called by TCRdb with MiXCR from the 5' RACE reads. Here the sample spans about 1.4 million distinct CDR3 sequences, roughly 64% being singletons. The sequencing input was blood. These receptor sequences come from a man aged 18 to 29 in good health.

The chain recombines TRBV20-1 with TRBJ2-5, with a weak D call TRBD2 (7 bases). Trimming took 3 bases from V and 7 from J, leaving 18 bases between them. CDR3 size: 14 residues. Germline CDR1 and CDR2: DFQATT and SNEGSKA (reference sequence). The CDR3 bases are TGCAGTGCTAGTGGACCCGGGGGGCTCGGGACCCAGTACTTC. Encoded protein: CSASGPGGLGTQYF.

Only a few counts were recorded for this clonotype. The DNA for the CDR3 is TGTGCCAGCACCCTACGAGGTACTAGCAGTGGATACGAGCAGTACTTC. Translated, it gives CASTLRGTSSGYEQYF. The genes are TRBV7-2 and TRBJ2-7; TRBD2 is a possible D gene (6 bases). From germline, CDR1 is SGHTA and CDR2 FQGNSA. The length of the CDR3 is 16 residues. The V gene lost 7 bases and the J gene lost 4 bases, with 23 bases spanning the gap.

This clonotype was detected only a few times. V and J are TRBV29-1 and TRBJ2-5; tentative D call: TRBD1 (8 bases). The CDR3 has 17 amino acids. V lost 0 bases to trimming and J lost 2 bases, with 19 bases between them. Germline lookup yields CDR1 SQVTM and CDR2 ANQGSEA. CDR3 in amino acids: CSVEDGRGTGLQETQYF. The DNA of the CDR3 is TGCAGCGTTGAAGATGGGAGGGGGACAGGCTTACAAGAGACCCAGTACTTC.

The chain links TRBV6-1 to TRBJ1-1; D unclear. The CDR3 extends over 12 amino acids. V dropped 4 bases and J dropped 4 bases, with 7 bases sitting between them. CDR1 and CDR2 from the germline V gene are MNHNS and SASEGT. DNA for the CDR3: TGTGCCAGCAGTGGTGGAAGCACTGAAGCTTTCTTT. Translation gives CASSGGSTEAFF.

CDR3 DNA: TGCAGTGCTAGAGCTACAGGGGTCGGCGCCTATGGCTACACCTTC. Protein sequence: CSARATGVGAYGYTF. V gene TRBV20-1 combines with J gene TRBJ1-2; 7 bases line up with TRBD1. The CDR3 totals 15 residues. Per the germline V gene, CDR1 is DFQATT and CDR2 is SNEGSKA (reference sequence). Trimming cost V 1 base and J 4 bases; bases outside gene matches: 9.

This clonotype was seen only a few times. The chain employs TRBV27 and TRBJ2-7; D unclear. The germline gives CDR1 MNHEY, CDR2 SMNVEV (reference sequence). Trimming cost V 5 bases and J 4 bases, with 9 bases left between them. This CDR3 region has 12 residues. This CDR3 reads CASSEPGYEQYF. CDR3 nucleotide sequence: TGTGCCAGCAGTGAGCCGGGTTACGAGCAGTACTTC.